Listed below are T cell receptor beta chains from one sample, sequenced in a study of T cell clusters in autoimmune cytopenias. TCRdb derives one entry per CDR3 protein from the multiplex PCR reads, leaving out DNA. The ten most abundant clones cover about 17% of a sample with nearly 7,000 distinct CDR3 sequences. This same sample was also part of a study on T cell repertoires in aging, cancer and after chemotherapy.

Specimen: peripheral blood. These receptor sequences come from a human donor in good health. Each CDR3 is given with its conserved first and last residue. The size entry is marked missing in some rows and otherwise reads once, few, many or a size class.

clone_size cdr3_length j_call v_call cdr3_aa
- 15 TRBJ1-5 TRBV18 CASSPSPRWDQPQHF
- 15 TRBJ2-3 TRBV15 CATSRDPRVRDTQYF
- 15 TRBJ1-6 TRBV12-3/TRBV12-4 CASSQGTAYNSPLHF
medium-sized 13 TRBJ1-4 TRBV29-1 CSVDGVSEEKLFF
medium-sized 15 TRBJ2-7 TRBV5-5 CASSPSWREYYEQYF
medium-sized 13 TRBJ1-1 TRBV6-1 CASRRDGNTEAFF
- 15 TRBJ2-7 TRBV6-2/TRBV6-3 CASSYRRGSPYEQYF
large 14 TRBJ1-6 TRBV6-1 CASSEADTNSPLHF
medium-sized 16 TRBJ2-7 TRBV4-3 CASSQEPAGGSYEQYF
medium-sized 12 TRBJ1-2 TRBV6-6 CASSSRYYGYTF
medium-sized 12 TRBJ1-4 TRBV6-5 CASSNPNEKLFF
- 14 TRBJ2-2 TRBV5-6 CASSLAGVTGELFF
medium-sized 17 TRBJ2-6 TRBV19 CASSTSGTGGSANVLTF
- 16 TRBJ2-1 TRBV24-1 CATGGGLAEGYNEQFF
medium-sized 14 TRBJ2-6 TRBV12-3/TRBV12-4 CASSRTDQENVLTF
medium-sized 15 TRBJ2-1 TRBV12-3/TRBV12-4 CASSLSGSYYNEQFF
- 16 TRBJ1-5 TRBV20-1 CSANKDRSIGNQPQHF
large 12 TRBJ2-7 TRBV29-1 CSVAQGSYEQYF
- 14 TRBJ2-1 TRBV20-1 CITSRSGGATEQFF
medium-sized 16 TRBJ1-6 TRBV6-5 CASSYSNQGFDSPLHF
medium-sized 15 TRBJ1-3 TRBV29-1 CSVEEGGNSGNTIYF
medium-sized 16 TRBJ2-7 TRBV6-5 CASSYVSDMSSYEQYF
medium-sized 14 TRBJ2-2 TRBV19 CASSIATGAGELFF
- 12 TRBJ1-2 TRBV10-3 CAISEQDYGYTF
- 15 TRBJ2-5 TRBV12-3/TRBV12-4 CASSQDPAGAETQYF
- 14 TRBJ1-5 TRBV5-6 CASSLVGEGQPQHF
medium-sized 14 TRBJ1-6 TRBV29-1 CSVSDSGSNSPLHF
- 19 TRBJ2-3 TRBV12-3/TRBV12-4 CASKTLRLAGGWRTDTQYF
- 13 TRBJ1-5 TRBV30 CAWKGRFGQPQHF
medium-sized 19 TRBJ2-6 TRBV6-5 CASTNGQAGWVPGANVLTF
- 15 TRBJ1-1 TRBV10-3 CAITTGGSRNTEAFF
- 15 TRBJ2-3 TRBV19 CASSPQTGYADTQYF
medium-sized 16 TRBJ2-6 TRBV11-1 CASSLLEGIGANVLTF
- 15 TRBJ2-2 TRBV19 CASSTKVAGAGELFF
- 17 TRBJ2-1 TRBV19 CASSSGDGGPKYNEQFF
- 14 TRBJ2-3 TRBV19 CATRLAGVADTQYF
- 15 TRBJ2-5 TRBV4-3 CASSQWVRSGETQYF
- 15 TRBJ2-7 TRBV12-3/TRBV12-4 CASTDTSGGAGEQYF
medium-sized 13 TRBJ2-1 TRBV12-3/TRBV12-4 CASSLSVYNEQFF
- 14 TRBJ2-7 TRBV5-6 CASSHRTGGSEKYF